The 29 T cell receptor beta chains given below trace back to one sample, sequenced in a study of T cell clonotyping in hematopoietic cell transplantation. TCRdb's copy holds only in-frame clones and misses some; the assay was immunoSEQ multiplex PCR. The sample has about 36,000 clones, over 70% seen once. The sequenced sample was peripheral blood mononuclear cells. The receptors come from a woman aged 40 to 50 in good health. Some clones in this sample may be carry-over from other donors' samples.

This sequence joins TRBV27 and TRBJ1-5; 9 bases match TRBD1. V was pared by 6 bases and J by 4 bases, with 7 bases of the junction left unmatched. The CDR3 totals 15 residues. Germline assignment: CDR1 MNHEY and CDR2 SMNVEV (reference sequence). For the CDR3, the DNA is TGTGCCAGCAGCTGGGGACAGGGAGGGAATCAGCCCCAGCATTTT. Protein: CASSWGQGGNQPQHF.

This CDR3 reads CATSGQGLVDYTF. Here the CDR3 DNA reads TGTGCCACCAGCGGACAGGGTTTAGTTGACTACACCTTC. The chain uses TRBV15 and TRBJ1-2; 8 positions match TRBD1. The trim removed 5 bases at V and 10 bases at J, leaving 9 bases unmatched. Germline V gene sequence: CDR1 LNHNV, CDR2 YYDKDF (reference sequence). The CDR3 has 13 residues.

The chain combines TRBV5-1 with TRBJ2-5; tentatively, D is TRBD1 or TRBD2 (5 bases each). The V gene lost 0 bases and the J gene lost 1 base, with 7 bases spanning the gap. The CDR3 extends over 14 amino acids. Germline V lookup: CDR1 SGHRS, CDR2 YFSETQ. The CDR3 region is CASSLGGAQETQYF. DNA of the CDR3: TGCGCCAGCAGCTTGGGAGGGGCCCAAGAGACCCAGTACTTC. Full variable domain (remainder filled in from reference TRBV5-1 and TRBJ2-5): KAGVTQTPRYLIKTRGQQVTLSCSPISGHRSVSWYQQTPGQGLQFLFEYFSETQRNKGNFPGRFSGRQFSNSRSEMNVSTLELGDSALYLCASSLGGAQETQYFGPGTRLLVL.

The genes are TRBV2 and TRBJ2-5; tentative D call: TRBD2 (5 bases). There are 17 residues in the CDR3. Trimming took 6 bases from V and 6 from J, leaving 26 bases between them. Germline V CDR1 and CDR2: SNHLY, FYNNEI. The CDR3 DNA reads TGTGCCAGCAGATCACGTTTAGGTGGGCCGCTCGGGAAGACCCAGTACTTC. This encodes CASRSRLGGPLGKTQYF.

The chain recombines TRBV7-2 with TRBJ1-5; 7 bases fit TRBD1. The CDR3 covers 15 residues. After removal of 1 base from V and 8 bases from J, the junction contained 8 bases not matched to a gene. CDR1 and CDR2 (germline): SGHTA, FQGNSA. The CDR3 here is CASSLEYGRGEPQHF. Written as DNA, the CDR3 is TGTGCCAGCAGCTTAGAGTATGGCAGGGGGGAGCCCCAGCATTTT.

V usage is TRBV9 and J usage is TRBJ2-5; the match to TRBD1 covers 11 bases. Trimming cost V 4 bases and J 2 bases; bases outside gene matches: 4. Germline CDR1 reads SGDLS; CDR2 reads YYNGEE. The CDR3 sequence is 15 residues long. CDR3 coding DNA: TGTGCCAGCAGCAAGGGACAGGGGGTACAAGAGACCCAGTACTTC. It is translated as CASSKGQGVQETQYF.

This clone is a singleton in its sample. This sequence joins TRBV29-1 and TRBJ1-3; no reliable D call. This CDR3 contains 14 residues. CDR1 and CDR2 from the germline V gene are SQVTM and ANQGSEA. V was shortened by 3 bases and J by 0 bases, with 9 bases between the two germline ends. CDR3 in amino acids: CSVDGSNSGNTIYF. The CDR3 DNA is TGCAGCGTTGACGGCTCCAACTCTGGAAACACCATATATTTT.

The rearrangement uses TRBV19 and TRBJ1-2; no clear D gene. The V end lost 7 bases, the J end lost 0 bases, and 15 bases lay between the germline ends. CDR1 LNHDA and CDR2 SQIVND come from the germline V gene (reference sequence). CDR3 length: 15 amino acids. The CDR3 reads CASTDNPAANYGYTF. CDR3 bases: TGTGCCAGTACCGACAACCCGGCTGCTAACTATGGCTACACCTTC.

This clone was detected only once. The rearrangement uses TRBV6-6 and TRBJ2-7; TRBD1 agrees at 7 bases. Germline-derived CDR1 and CDR2 are MNHNY and SVGAGI (reference sequence). The CDR3 covers 14 residues. V shed 4 bases, J shed 2 bases, and the junction held 5 bases outside the gene matches. CDR3 in amino acids: CASSSAGGAYEQYF. The CDR3 coding sequence is TGTGCCAGCAGTTCCGCAGGGGGAGCCTACGAGCAGTACTTC.

V gene TRBV5-4 combines with J gene TRBJ2-7, with 8 bases fitting TRBD1. The germline V gene has CDR1 SGHNT and CDR2 YYREEE (reference sequence). CDR3 length: 15 amino acids. The J segment lost 4 bases and the V segment lost 0 bases, leaving 6 bases of the junction unmatched. The CDR3 DNA reads as TGTGCCAGCAGCTTGGAGCCGACAGGGGATTACGAGCAGTACTTC. This translates into CASSLEPTGDYEQYF.

This clone was seen only a few times. This rearrangement joins TRBV9 to TRBJ1-3; D is possibly TRBD1 (6 bases). Trimming pared 3 bases from V and 3 bases from J, leaving 10 bases between. In germline, CDR1 is SGDLS, CDR2 YYNGEE. The CDR3 contains 14 residues. The CDR3 is CASSDTGYGNTIYF. CDR3 DNA: TGTGCCAGCAGCGATACAGGGTATGGAAACACCATATATTTT.

This sequence joins TRBV6-6 and TRBJ2-3; D possibly uses TRBD1 or TRBD2 (6 bases each). V was shortened by 6 bases and J by 3 bases, with 19 bases between the two germline ends. This CDR3 contains 16 residues. The germline V gene has CDR1 MNHNY and CDR2 SVGAGI (reference sequence). The DNA of the CDR3 is TGTGCCAGCAGCCCCAGGGGAGGTCAGCAGACAGATACGCAGTATTTT. It specifies CASSPRGGQQTDTQYF.

V gene TRBV29-1 combines with J gene TRBJ1-1, with D hard to call. The V end lost 7 bases, the J end lost 7 bases, and 16 bases lay between the germline ends. This CDR3 region has 12 residues. Germline V lookup: CDR1 SQVTM, CDR2 ANQGSEA. The CDR3 region is CSAGGREVEAFF. CDR3 nucleotides: TGCAGCGCTGGAGGCCGTGAAGTTGAAGCTTTCTTT.

Details on this clone: One junction end does not reproduce the germline sequence, and a read error may be involved. The chain uses TRBV7-7 and TRBJ1-1; D unresolved. Per germline, CDR1 SSHAT and CDR2 FNYEAQ (reference sequence). CDR3 length: 13 amino acids. CDR3 amino acids: CASSLDMNTEAFF. The CDR3 DNA sequence: TGTGCTAGCAGCTTGGATATGAACACTGAAGCTTTCTTT. Full variable domain (missing parts from reference TRBV7-7 and TRBJ1-1): GAGVSQSPRYKVTKRGQDVTLRCDPISSHATLYWYQQALGQGPEFLTYFNYEAQPDKSGLPSDRFSAERPEGSISTLTIQRTEQRDSAMYRCASSLDMNTEAFFGQGTRLTVV.

The rearrangement joins TRBV30 to TRBJ1-1; D perhaps matches TRBD1 (6 bases). CDR1 is GTSNPN and CDR2 is SVGIG in the germline V gene (reference sequence). Deletions cut 3 bases from V and 11 bases from J, with 16 bases between. The CDR3 totals 12 residues. The CDR3 protein is CAWSLWGAEAFF. CDR3 nucleotides: TGTGCCTGGAGCCTCTGGGGGGCGGAGGCTTTCTTT.

The V and J genes are TRBV7-3 and TRBJ2-1, with 14 bases that match TRBD2. Germline trimming cut 3 bases from V and 8 bases from J; bases unmatched to any gene: 6. Per germline, CDR1 SGHTA and CDR2 FQGTGA. CDR3 length: 16 amino acids. The CDR3 protein is CASSFGTSGSMDEQFF. The CDR3 DNA is TGTGCCAGCAGCTTCGGGACTAGCGGGAGTATGGATGAGCAGTTCTTC. Together with reference TRBV7-3 and TRBJ2-1, the CDR3 gives the full variable domain: GAGVSQTPSNKVTEKGKYVELRCDPISGHTALYWYRQSLGQGPEFLIYFQGTGAADDSGLPNDRFFAVRPEGSVSTLKIQRTERGDSAVYLCASSFGTSGSMDEQFFGPGTRLTVL.

This chain connects TRBV7-8 to TRBJ2-1, with TRBD2 matching 9 bases. The J segment lost 7 bases and the V segment lost 6 bases, leaving 4 bases of the junction unmatched. The length of the CDR3 is 13 residues. Germline loops: CDR1 SGHVS, CDR2 FQNEAQ. The CDR3 is CASRRGLANEQFF. The CDR3 DNA follows: TGTGCCAGCAGACGCGGACTAGCGAATGAGCAGTTCTTC.

J is TRBJ2-5 and V is TRBV28, with D tentatively TRBD2 (5 bases). CDR3 length: 12 residues. The V gene's germline CDR1 is MDHEN and CDR2 SYDVKM. The V and J ends lost 8 bases and 5 bases respectively, with 12 bases between them. The CDR3 DNA is TGTGCCAGCTCCGAGCGGATCGAGACCCAGTACTTC. This translates into CASSERIETQYF. The full variable domain, its missing parts supplied by reference TRBV28 and TRBJ2-5, is DVKVTQSSRYLVKRTGEKVFLECVQDMDHENMFWYRQDPGLGLRLIYFSYDVKMKEKGDIPEGYSVSREKKERFSLILESASTNQTSMYLCASSERIETQYFGPGTRLLVL.

The chain couples TRBV5-6 to TRBJ1-4; no clear D. V was cut by 4 bases and J by 4 bases, with 11 bases left in between. The CDR3 sequence is 14 residues long. Germline CDR1 is SGHDT and CDR2 is YYEEEE. CDR3 bases: TGTGCCAGCAGCCCCGGACGGATTAATGAAAAACTGTTTTTT. Translation: CASSPGRINEKLFF. Full variable domain (outside the CDR3, taken from reference TRBV5-6 and TRBJ1-4): DAGVTQSPTHLIKTRGQQVTLRCSPKSGHDTVSWYQQALGQGPQFIFQYYEEEERQRGNFPDRFSGHQFPNYSSELNVNALLLGDSALYLCASSPGRINEKLFFGSGTQLSVL.

The chain is built from TRBV28 and TRBJ2-7; possibly TRBD1 for D (5 bases). The CDR3 has 12 residues. Germline V lookup: CDR1 MDHEN, CDR2 SYDVKM. The V gene lost 8 bases and the J gene lost 9 bases, with 17 bases spanning the gap. The DNA of the CDR3 is TGTGCCAGCCACAACGGAGCAGGGTGGCAGTACTTC. Residues: CASHNGAGWQYF.

The chain has TRBV7-2 and TRBJ2-7; D call uncertain. V was trimmed by 1 base and J by 3 bases, leaving 10 bases between them. Germline V gene data show CDR1 as SGHTA and CDR2 as FQGNSA. This CDR3 has 14 amino acids. The CDR3 region is CASSLGALNYEQYF. CDR3 sequence (DNA): TGTGCCAGCAGCTTAGGAGCTCTTAACTACGAGCAGTACTTC.

The chain links TRBV30 to TRBJ1-5, with D maybe TRBD1 (6 bases). With 0 bases removed from V and 6 bases from J, the gap between germline ends came to 12 bases. There are 14 residues in the CDR3. The V gene's germline CDR1 is GTSNPN and CDR2 SVGIG (reference sequence). The CDR3, as DNA: TGTGCCTGGAGTGTTGGGGGGGCGACTCAGCCCCAGCATTTT. It specifies CAWSVGGATQPQHF.

The genes are TRBV7-2 and TRBJ2-7; 7 bases map to TRBD2. Germline V CDR1 and CDR2: SGHTA, FQGNSA. This CDR3 contains 14 residues. The J segment lost 5 bases and the V segment lost 3 bases, leaving 7 bases of the junction unmatched. DNA of the CDR3: TGTGCCAGCAGCTTGCAAGCGGGATCCGACGAGCAGTACTTC. Translation gives CASSLQAGSDEQYF.

This chain connects TRBV11-2 to TRBJ1-5, with D maybe TRBD1 (6 bases). The CDR3 loop spans 13 amino acids. Germline V gene sequence: CDR1 SGHAT, CDR2 FQNNGV. V lost 8 bases to trimming and J lost 3 bases, with 11 bases between them. This CDR3 reads CASGGGPNQPQHF. CDR3 DNA: TGTGCCAGCGGGGGCGGTCCCAATCAGCCCCAGCATTTT. The whole variable domain, remainder taken from reference TRBV11-2 and TRBJ1-5, is EAGVAQSPRYKIIEKRQSVAFWCNPISGHATLYWYQQILGQGPKLLIQFQNNGVVDDSQLPKDRFSAERLKGVDSTLKIQPAKLEDSAVYLCASGGGPNQPQHFGDGTRLSIL.

The chain links TRBV7-2 to TRBJ2-2; TRBD2 aligns across 7 bases. The ends lost 3 bases at V and 5 bases at J; junction bases unmatched: 6. The CDR3 runs 15 residues. Germline lookup yields CDR1 SGHTA and CDR2 FQGNSA. DNA of the CDR3: TGTGCCAGCAGCTTTTCGGGAGGAGGAACCGGGGAGCTGTTTTTT. Protein sequence: CASSFSGGGTGELFF.

The V and J genes are TRBV23-1 and TRBJ2-3; TRBD2 matches at 7 bases. TRBV23-1 is an ORF for which the function is uncertain. Trimming at V came to 10 bases and at J to 6 bases, leaving 13 bases not matched to a gene. This CDR3 region has 14 residues. CDR3 region: CATSDWSGEDTQYF. CDR3 DNA: TGCGCCACCTCGGACTGGAGCGGGGAGGATACGCAGTATTTT.

V usage is TRBV7-6 and J usage is TRBJ1-4, with D possibly TRBD1 on 5 matching bases. The length of the CDR3 is 16 residues. CDR1 and CDR2 from the germline V gene are SGHVS and FNYEAQ. V shed 5 bases and J shed 7 bases, with 20 bases lying between them. The CDR3 DNA sequence: TGTGCCAGCAGCCCCGGGACCGCGGGGGGGGTTGAAAAACTGTTTTTT. Translation gives CASSPGTAGGVEKLFF.

CDR3 nucleotide sequence: TGTGCCATCGCAGGGGTATACTATGGCTACACCTTC. Amino acids: CAIAGVYYGYTF. This rearrangement joins TRBV28 to TRBJ1-2; D might be TRBD1 (6 bases). Deletions cut 10 bases from V and 3 bases from J, with 12 bases between. CDR3 length: 12 amino acids. CDR1 is MDHEN and CDR2 is SYDVKM in the germline V gene.

This sequence joins TRBV30 and TRBJ2-1; 7 bases agree with TRBD2. The CDR3 is made up of 23 amino acids. CDR1 and CDR2 from the germline V gene are GTSNPN and SVGIG (reference sequence). With V trimmed by 0 bases and J by 8 bases, 34 bases remained unmatched. The CDR3 bases are TGTGCCTGGAGTGTACCTCTTCGTGGAGGAAGGCCCGCGGGGGTCCCCCTTCGCGATGAGCAGTTCTTC. Translation gives CAWSVPLRGGRPAGVPLRDEQFF.